The rows below give T cell receptor beta chains drawn from one sample of a study of T cell responses to AZD1222 COVID-19 vaccine. Clones were read by immunoSEQ multiplex PCR, and TCRdb kept only the in-frame ones, dropping some. Counted here are 180,000 or so clones, about 90% occurring once; the ten biggest clones make up 3.5% to 4.5%. Sample: peripheral blood, taken 28 days after the second dose of the MenACWY control vaccine. All receptors come from an adult who received the MenACWY meningococcal vaccine as a control. CDR3s include the opening cysteine and the closing phenylalanine or tryptophan. The order of the fields is D gene, J gene, clone size, CDR3 length, V gene, CDR3 DNA, CDR3 protein. The D gene is left open where the match is weak. Size values are once, few and many counts, or a class for expanded clones, and some rows have none.

d_call: NA; j_call: TRBJ2-2; clone_size: NA; cdr3_length: 16; v_call: TRBV5-1; cdr3_nt: TGCGCCAGCAGCTTAGGGGGGCAGGCGGGCACCGGGGAGCTGTTTTTT; cdr3_aa: CASSLGGQAGTGELFF
d_call: TRBD1; j_call: TRBJ1-2; clone_size: NA; cdr3_length: 14; v_call: TRBV28; cdr3_nt: TGTGCCAGCAGTTCTCGACAGGGATGGTATGGCTACACCTTC; cdr3_aa: CASSSRQGWYGYTF
d_call: TRBD2; j_call: TRBJ2-7; clone_size: once; cdr3_length: 15; v_call: TRBV3-1/TRBV3-2; cdr3_nt: TGTGCCAGCAGAGGCGGGGGATCTTCATTCTACGAGCAGTACTTC; cdr3_aa: CASRGGGSSFYEQYF
d_call: TRBD1; j_call: TRBJ2-7; clone_size: once; cdr3_length: 14; v_call: TRBV6-5; cdr3_nt: TGTGCCAGCAGGATGACAGGGGGGCCCTACGAGCAGTACTTC; cdr3_aa: CASRMTGGPYEQYF
d_call: TRBD1; j_call: TRBJ2-7; clone_size: NA; cdr3_length: 15; v_call: TRBV28; cdr3_nt: TGTGCCAGCTCGATCCCCGGGACAGGGGGATACGAGCAGTACTTC; cdr3_aa: CASSIPGTGGYEQYF
d_call: TRBD1; j_call: TRBJ2-3; clone_size: NA; cdr3_length: 15; v_call: TRBV7-9; cdr3_nt: TGTGCCAGCAGCTACGGGACAGATAGCACAGATACGCAGTATTTT; cdr3_aa: CASSYGTDSTDTQYF
d_call: TRBD2; j_call: TRBJ2-7; clone_size: NA; cdr3_length: 14; v_call: TRBV29-1; cdr3_nt: TGCAGCGTTGAAGGGGGGGGTGGCTCCTACGAGCAGTACTTC; cdr3_aa: CSVEGGGGSYEQYF
d_call: NA; j_call: TRBJ2-6; clone_size: NA; cdr3_length: 20; v_call: TRBV4-3; cdr3_nt: TGCGCCAGCAGCCAAGACCCCGGGAGAGGGTTACCCTCTGGGGCCAACGTCCTGACTTTC; cdr3_aa: CASSQDPGRGLPSGANVLTF
d_call: NA; j_call: TRBJ1-3; clone_size: NA; cdr3_length: 14; v_call: TRBV5-6; cdr3_nt: TGTGCCAGCACCGCAAGGGACTCTGGAAACACCATATATTTT; cdr3_aa: CASTARDSGNTIYF
d_call: NA; j_call: TRBJ2-3; clone_size: NA; cdr3_length: 15; v_call: TRBV28; cdr3_nt: TGTGCCAGCAGTTTTTTCCAGGCGATCACAGATACGCAGTATTTT; cdr3_aa: CASSFFQAITDTQYF
d_call: NA; j_call: TRBJ2-1; clone_size: NA; cdr3_length: 17; v_call: TRBV6-4; cdr3_nt: TGTGCCAGCAGTGAACAGCCATCGGGGAGCTCCTACAATGAGCAGTTCTTC; cdr3_aa: CASSEQPSGSSYNEQFF
d_call: NA; j_call: TRBJ1-3; clone_size: few; cdr3_length: 14; v_call: TRBV24-1; cdr3_nt: TGTGCCACCAGTGATCCAAGCTCTGGAAACACCATATATTTT; cdr3_aa: CATSDPSSGNTIYF
d_call: TRBD1; j_call: TRBJ2-7; clone_size: NA; cdr3_length: 15; v_call: TRBV15; cdr3_nt: TGTGCCACCAGCAGGGAAGACAGGGTCTCCTACGAGCAGTACTTC; cdr3_aa: CATSREDRVSYEQYF
d_call: NA; j_call: TRBJ2-1; clone_size: NA; cdr3_length: 13; v_call: TRBV24-1; cdr3_nt: TGTGCCACCAGTGATTTCTTTTCCAATGAGCAGTTCTTC; cdr3_aa: CATSDFFSNEQFF
d_call: NA; j_call: TRBJ2-7; clone_size: NA; cdr3_length: 14; v_call: TRBV7-9; cdr3_nt: TGTGCCAGCAGCTTAGGAGCCGGAAACTACGAGCAGTACTTC; cdr3_aa: CASSLGAGNYEQYF
d_call: NA; j_call: TRBJ1-2; clone_size: NA; cdr3_length: 13; v_call: TRBV28; cdr3_nt: TGTGCCAGCAGACGGGACGGAAACTATGGCTACACCTTC; cdr3_aa: CASRRDGNYGYTF
d_call: TRBD1; j_call: TRBJ1-2; clone_size: NA; cdr3_length: 14; v_call: TRBV18; cdr3_nt: TGTGCCAGCTCACCAACAGGGGGCGACTATGGCTACACCTTC; cdr3_aa: CASSPTGGDYGYTF
d_call: TRBD1; j_call: TRBJ1-6; clone_size: NA; cdr3_length: 14; v_call: TRBV5-6; cdr3_nt: TGTGCCAGCAGCTTTATGGGACAGAATTCACCCCTCCACTTT; cdr3_aa: CASSFMGQNSPLHF
d_call: TRBD2; j_call: TRBJ2-7; clone_size: once; cdr3_length: 14; v_call: TRBV19; cdr3_nt: TGTGCCAGTAGTAGAGCGGGAGGCACCTACGAGCAGTACTTC; cdr3_aa: CASSRAGGTYEQYF
d_call: NA; j_call: TRBJ2-7; clone_size: NA; cdr3_length: 14; v_call: TRBV19; cdr3_nt: TGTGCCAGTAGTATAGGCGTTCAGGCCTACGAGCAGTACTTC; cdr3_aa: CASSIGVQAYEQYF
d_call: TRBD1; j_call: TRBJ1-2; clone_size: once; cdr3_length: 11; v_call: TRBV20-1; cdr3_nt: TGCAGTCCGGACAGGAGCTATGGCTACACCTTC; cdr3_aa: CSPDRSYGYTF
d_call: NA; j_call: TRBJ2-3; clone_size: NA; cdr3_length: 13; v_call: TRBV7-7; cdr3_nt: TGTGCCAGCAGCCTCGGGGCAACAGATACGCAGTATTTT; cdr3_aa: CASSLGATDTQYF
d_call: NA; j_call: TRBJ1-2; clone_size: NA; cdr3_length: 13; v_call: TRBV12-3/TRBV12-4; cdr3_nt: TGTGCCAGCAGCCACGCCAGGATGGCTGGCTACACCTTC; cdr3_aa: CASSHARMAGYTF
d_call: NA; j_call: TRBJ2-1; clone_size: NA; cdr3_length: 14; v_call: TRBV6-2/TRBV6-3; cdr3_nt: TGTGCCAGCAGTTCCTGGACTCTTCCCCGTGAGCAGTTCTTC; cdr3_aa: CASSSWTLPREQFF
d_call: NA; j_call: TRBJ2-1; clone_size: NA; cdr3_length: 13; v_call: TRBV9; cdr3_nt: TGTGCCAGCAGCGTTGGGGTGTACAATGAGCAGTTCTTC; cdr3_aa: CASSVGVYNEQFF
d_call: NA; j_call: TRBJ2-5; clone_size: NA; cdr3_length: 16; v_call: TRBV28; cdr3_nt: TGTGCCAGCAGTCCTTACCCTAGCGGAGGGGGAGAGACCCAGTACTTC; cdr3_aa: CASSPYPSGGGETQYF
d_call: NA; j_call: TRBJ2-7; clone_size: NA; cdr3_length: 17; v_call: TRBV28; cdr3_nt: TGTGCCAGCAGCCCCCTGTATGTAAGGGCCCAGACCTACGAGCAGTACTTC; cdr3_aa: CASSPLYVRAQTYEQYF
d_call: NA; j_call: TRBJ1-6; clone_size: NA; cdr3_length: 13; v_call: TRBV12-3/TRBV12-4; cdr3_nt: TGTGCCAGCAGTTCCGCCCCTAATTCACCCCTCCACTTT; cdr3_aa: CASSSAPNSPLHF
d_call: NA; j_call: TRBJ2-4; clone_size: few; cdr3_length: 17; v_call: TRBV24-1; cdr3_nt: TGTGCCACCAGTGACTCAGGGGAACGGGAGGCCAAAAACATTCAGTACTTC; cdr3_aa: CATSDSGEREAKNIQYF
d_call: TRBD1; j_call: TRBJ1-2; clone_size: NA; cdr3_length: 15; v_call: TRBV27; cdr3_nt: TGTGCCAGCAGCCCACGGACAGGCGCCTTCTATGGCTACACCTTC; cdr3_aa: CASSPRTGAFYGYTF
d_call: TRBD2; j_call: TRBJ2-3; clone_size: few; cdr3_length: 16; v_call: TRBV5-1; cdr3_nt: TGCGCCAGCAGCTTGCGCCTCGCGGGAGAAGCAGATACGCAGTATTTT; cdr3_aa: CASSLRLAGEADTQYF
d_call: TRBD1; j_call: TRBJ1-1; clone_size: NA; cdr3_length: 14; v_call: TRBV6-5; cdr3_nt: TGTGCCAGCACCAAGGCAGGGGGCCCCACTGAAGCTTTCTTT; cdr3_aa: CASTKAGGPTEAFF
d_call: TRBD1; j_call: TRBJ2-3; clone_size: NA; cdr3_length: 14; v_call: TRBV19; cdr3_nt: TGTGCCAGCCGACGGGACAGGGGCACAGATACGCAGTATTTT; cdr3_aa: CASRRDRGTDTQYF
d_call: NA; j_call: TRBJ1-2; clone_size: NA; cdr3_length: 13; v_call: TRBV11-1; cdr3_nt: TGTGCCAGCAGCTTGGGGTCCGACTATGGCTACACCTTC; cdr3_aa: CASSLGSDYGYTF
d_call: NA; j_call: TRBJ1-2; clone_size: NA; cdr3_length: 15; v_call: TRBV6-5; cdr3_nt: TGTGCCAGCAGTCCCACAGGGTTGCAGAACTATGGCTACACCTTC; cdr3_aa: CASSPTGLQNYGYTF
d_call: NA; j_call: TRBJ2-2; clone_size: NA; cdr3_length: 16; v_call: TRBV28; cdr3_nt: TGTGCCAGCACCTCCTCCGGGGTAGCAAGAACTGGGGAGCTGTTTTTT; cdr3_aa: CASTSSGVARTGELFF